This TCR beta chain derives from a study of blood T cell repertoires in COVID-19 (dated by TCRdb to 2018 to 2020). The study in broad terms: Samples from collaborators originated in the United States, Italy and Spain and spanned both the acute and convalescent phases of COVID-19. The material from the prospective study consisted of cDNA or gDNA derived from T cells, B-cell-depleted T cells, or PBMCs. Subjects who had been exposed to COVID-19, were actively infected with it, or had recovered from it provided the deeply sampled blood TCRbeta repertoires that made up the dataset. The repertoires were released in a freely available public database intended as a resource for research on the immune response to SARS-CoV-2. Samples were obtained from the ongoing ImmuneRACE study (first 160 participants) and from 1,000 to 1,500 subjects provided by 6 global collaborators. The sample metadata nearly always contained a de-identified subject ID, COVID-19 status, age in years and sex. Where available, HLA class I and class II types were taken from metadata supplied by the sample provider and were not determined by assay-based typing.

The immunoSEQ Assay, a bias-controlled multiplex PCR, was used to amplify TCRbeta CDR3 regions from genomic DNA. In the authors' own workflow: The number of nucleated cells in each sample was estimated from the amplification of reference gene primers within the assay. To quantify the absolute abundance of each unique TCRbeta CDR3 rearrangement, sequence reads were collapsed and filtered. For each sample, productive Simpson clonality was calculated as the square root of Simpson's diversity index across productive rearrangements. Entries here come from immuneACCESS through TCRdb and include only in-frame sequences with V and J called. Some clones fail to appear in such tables; in the studies checked, an unresolved V gene covers under half of the shortfall, and the cause of the remainder is unknown. The D gene and trimming were derived from the DNA, and the V and J assignments and clone size from that table. In this sample the table shows about 210,000 clones, roughly 94% of which occur a single time. 1% to 1.5% of the sample is taken by the ten largest.

The trim is 4 bases for V and 2 bases for J, with a gap of 9 bases between the germline ends. CDR1 and CDR2, looked up from the germline V gene, are SGDLS and YYNGEE. The cysteine opens and the phenylalanine closes a CDR3 of 13 amino acids. Only the CDR3 portion is preserved as DNA: 39 bases, with reading frame beginning at the first base. On the study overall, not on this receptor specifically: Clinical and demographic metadata were provided uncurated, with the amount varying by source and participant.

Each collaborating institution followed its own protocols to collect whole blood in K2EDTA tubes. For TCRbeta analysis, collaborators shipped samples as frozen whole blood, isolated PBMCs, or DNA extracted from either of those sample types. About this clone: Its antigen is unknown. Per-nucleotide qualities are absent, and no much larger clonotype sits a single base away.

Input material: peripheral blood. The chain joins TRBV9 to TRBJ1-1, with no D gene named confidently. This clonotype was obtained from a man younger than 40 with acute or convalescent COVID-19. The nucleotide sequence reads TGTGCCAGCAGCCGGAGGAGCAACACTGAAGCTTTCTTT. Protein translation: CASSRRSNTEAFF.